This T cell receptor (beta chain) was sequenced in a study of blood T cell repertoires in COVID-19. Germline lookup yields CDR1 MNHEY and CDR2 SMNVEV (reference sequence). V trimming: 0 bases; J trimming: 4 bases; junction bases outside the gene matches: 3. The CDR3 runs 15 residues. As handled by the study authors: Nucleated cell number was recorded as an estimate derived from reference gene primer amplification. Libraries were prepared by immunoSEQ multiplex PCR; TCRdb keeps only in-frame clonotypes and omits some of them. V, J and clone size derive from that table, while D and trimming were established from the DNA sequence. The table shows more than 120,000 clones, with about 87% occurring only once.

The source of this sequence is a human donor in a cohort sampled during active COVID-19. The sequencing sample was made of peripheral blood. The rearrangement uses TRBV27 and TRBJ2-5, with TRBD2 identical over 9 bases. CDR3 loop: CASSLSSSGIETQYF. DNA for the CDR3: TGTGCCAGCAGTTTATCCTCTAGCGGGATAGAGACCCAGTACTTC.